This TCR beta chain appears in the sequencing data of a study of cytomegalovirus exposure and HLA in healthy donors. Whole-study findings and limits: Confirmation in vitro established that a few CMV-associated chains were specific for CMV antigens. Most TCR sequences showed up rarely, but some public TCRs showed up in many donors.

The CDR3 sequence is 16 residues long. The trim removed 2 bases at V and 5 bases at J, leaving 10 bases unmatched. In germline, CDR1 is MGHDK, CDR2 SYGVNS. Sequencing was performed with immunoSEQ multiplex PCR; in TCRdb, only in-frame clones are kept and a portion is missing. The data show more than 55,000 clones, roughly 89% seen once. On this clone itself: Antigen specificity is unknown.

While the first cohort had about 610 subjects, the donors belonged to the separate validation cohort of about 120 subjects. The sequenced sample consisted of PBMCs. This chain links TRBV25-1 with TRBJ2-5; 8 bases map to TRBD2. The origin of this receptor is a woman between 18 and 29 years old in good health and CMV-seronegative. This chain's CDR3 is CASSEDPAGALETQYF. The CDR3 DNA reads TGTGCCAGCAGTGAAGACCCAGCGGGAGCTCTCGAGACCCAGTACTTC.